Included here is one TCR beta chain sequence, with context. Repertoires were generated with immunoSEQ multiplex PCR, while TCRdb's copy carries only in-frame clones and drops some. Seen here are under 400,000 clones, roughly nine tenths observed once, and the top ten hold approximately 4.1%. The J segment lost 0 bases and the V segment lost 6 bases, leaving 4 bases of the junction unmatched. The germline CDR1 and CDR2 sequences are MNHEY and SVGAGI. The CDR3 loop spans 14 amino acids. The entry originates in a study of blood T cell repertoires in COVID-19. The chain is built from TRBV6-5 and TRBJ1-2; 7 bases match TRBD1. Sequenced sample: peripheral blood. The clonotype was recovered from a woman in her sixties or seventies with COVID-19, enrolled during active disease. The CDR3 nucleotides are TGTGCCAGCAGGGGGGACAGAGCTAACTATGGCTACACCTTC. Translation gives CASRGDRANYGYTF.